The clone carrying this T cell receptor (beta chain) was picked up a small number of times. The target antigen is unknown. The data belong to a study of post-analysis software for immune sequencing data. The TCR beta cDNA libraries carried unique molecular identifiers. TCRdb reanalysed the PCR reads using MiXCR and keeps one entry per CDR3 protein. There are about 570,000 distinct CDR3 sequences in the sample; roughly 34% occur only once, and less than 6% lies in the top ten. Study conclusions and caveats: Patients used several TRBV segments, including TRBV5-6, TRBV5-1 and TRBV20-1, more often than controls.

The CDR3 runs 13 residues. V was pared by 5 bases and J by 8 bases, with 5 bases of the junction left unmatched. The sequence came from a girl aged 2-17 years with multiple sclerosis. Sequencing was performed on blood. This chain joins TRBV12-3 or TRBV12-4 and TRBJ1-1; 10 bases line up with TRBD1. The CDR3 coding sequence is TGTGCCAGCAGTCTCGACAGGGGGCGGGAAGCTTTCTTT. Protein: CASSLDRGREAFF.